Only a few counts were recorded for the clone carrying this TCR beta chain. Its antigen remains unknown. The table came from immunoSEQ multiplex PCR; TCRdb's copy has only in-frame clones and leaves some out. The repertoire holds more than 85,000 clones, about 90% seen once, with approximately 8% in the top ten. This record comes from a study of T cell responses to AZD1222 COVID-19 vaccine. Study-level information: Second-dose schedules of about 4 or about 12 weeks were combined. Study-wide points: Spike as a whole was targeted by vaccine-associated CD4 TCRs, dominant at 160-218 and 743-854. Donors were largely white British and mainly female; clonal diversity was possibly underestimated. The study sampled repertoires only after the peak T cell response.

Trimming removed 7 bases at V and 0 bases at J, with 13 bases between. CDR3 length: 15 residues. The germline V gene encodes CDR1 MNHEY and CDR2 SVGAGI. V and J are TRBV6-5 and TRBJ1-5; D not resolved. Sequenced material: peripheral blood, taken on day 0 of AZD1222 vaccination. This TCR came from an adult in good health. The CDR3 is CASIGAGHSNQPQHF. In DNA, the CDR3 is TGTGCCAGCATCGGCGCAGGCCATAGCAATCAGCCCCAGCATTTT.